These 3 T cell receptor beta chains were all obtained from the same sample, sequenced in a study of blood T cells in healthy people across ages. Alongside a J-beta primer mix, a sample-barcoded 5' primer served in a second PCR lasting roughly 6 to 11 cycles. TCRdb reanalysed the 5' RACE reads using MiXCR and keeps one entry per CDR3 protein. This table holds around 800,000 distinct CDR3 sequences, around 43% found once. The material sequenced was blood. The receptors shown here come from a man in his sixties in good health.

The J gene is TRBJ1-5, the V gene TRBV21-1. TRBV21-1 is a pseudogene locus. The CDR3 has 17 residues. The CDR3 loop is CASSEGKPPYSNQPQHF. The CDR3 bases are TGTGCCAGCAGCGAAGGGAAACCGCCCTATAGCAATCAGCCCCAGCATTTT.

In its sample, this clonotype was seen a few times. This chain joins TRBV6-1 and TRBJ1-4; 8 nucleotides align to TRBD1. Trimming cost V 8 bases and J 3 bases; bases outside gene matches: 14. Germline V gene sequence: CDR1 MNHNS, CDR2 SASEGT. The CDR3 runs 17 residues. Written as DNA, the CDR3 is TGTGCCAGCCGGGCAGGGGGCTTCCGTATCGCTAATGAAAAACTGTTTTTT. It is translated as CASRAGGFRIANEKLFF.

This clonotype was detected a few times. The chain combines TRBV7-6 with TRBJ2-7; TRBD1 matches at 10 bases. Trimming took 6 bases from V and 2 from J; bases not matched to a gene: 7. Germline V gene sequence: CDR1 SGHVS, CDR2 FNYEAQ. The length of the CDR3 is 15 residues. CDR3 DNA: TGTGCCAGCAGTCAAGCGGGACAGGGGCCCTACGAGCAGTACTTC. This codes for CASSQAGQGPYEQYF.